The clone carrying this T cell receptor (beta chain) was seen ten or more times. Its antigen is as yet unknown. This sample was taken from a study of human T cells and chemical hapten exposure. Findings and caveats of the study: Alopecia in all donors means immunity may differ from healthy individuals.

One entry per CDR3 protein, called by TCRdb with MiXCR from the RACE reads. Of approximately 100,000 distinct CDR3 sequences in the sample, approximately 8.8% were seen once. This sample's time point: patch test 2, 6 weeks after DPC sensitization. The treatment: therapeutic diphenylcyclopropenone sensitization with weekly scalp DPC. Those who donated were patients with alopecia, 18 to 70 years of age, and suitable for DPC. Trimming took off 0 bases at V and 5 bases at J, with 18 bases between the two ends. In germline, CDR1 is SGHKS, CDR2 YYEKEE (reference sequence). This CDR3 region has 17 residues. This sample comprised whole blood, obtained in connection with sensitization to the hapten diphenylcyclopropenone (DPC). The chain links TRBV5-5 to TRBJ2-1, with D perhaps matching TRBD1 or TRBD2 (5 bases each). The sequence was obtained from a woman in her forties with alopecia areata. Some clones in this sample may be carry-over from other donors' samples. CDR3 region: CASSLGTGTRRNNEQFF. Here the CDR3 DNA reads TGTGCCAGCAGCTTGGGTACGGGGACCCGGAGAAACAATGAGCAGTTCTTC.